This T cell receptor (beta chain) stems from a study of OX40 agonist ivuxolimab in advanced cancers. From germline, CDR1 is LGHNA and CDR2 YNFKEQ. This CDR3 comprises 15 residues. Trimming took off 3 bases at V and 1 base at J, with 12 bases between the two ends. This table comes from immunoSEQ multiplex PCR, and its TCRdb copy is limited to in-frame clones, with some not included. Here the sample spans roughly 80,000 clones, 90% being singletons. Sequenced here: CD4+ or CD8+ T cells sorted from blood, sampled in a trial of the OX40 agonist ivuxolimab. The J gene is TRBJ1-1, the V gene TRBV4-2; D unclear. This receptor was taken from an adult with an advanced solid tumor such as melanoma, head and neck, liver or kidney cancer. The CDR3 loop is CASSHVWPRNTEAFF. The CDR3 region has the DNA TGTGCCAGCAGCCACGTCTGGCCTAGGAACACTGAAGCTTTCTTT.